This T cell receptor (beta chain) was identified during a study of OX40 agonist ivuxolimab in advanced cancers. Method: immunoSEQ multiplex PCR; TCRdb's copy keeps in-frame clones and lacks some. The sample shows more than 50,000 clones, around 86% of them seen only once. V was pared by 0 bases and J by 5 bases, with 6 bases of the junction left unmatched. Germline V gene sequence: CDR1 SGDLS, CDR2 YYNGEE. The length of the CDR3 is 16 residues. The receptor comes from an adult with an advanced solid tumor such as melanoma, head and neck, liver or kidney cancer. The genes are TRBV9 and TRBJ2-3; 10 nucleotides line up with TRBD2. The input for sequencing was CD4+ or CD8+ T cells sorted from blood, taken in a trial of the OX40 agonist ivuxolimab. The CDR3 loop is CASSVGGSGGRDTQYF. CDR3 bases: TGTGCCAGCAGCGTAGGAGGTAGCGGGGGGAGAGATACGCAGTATTTT.